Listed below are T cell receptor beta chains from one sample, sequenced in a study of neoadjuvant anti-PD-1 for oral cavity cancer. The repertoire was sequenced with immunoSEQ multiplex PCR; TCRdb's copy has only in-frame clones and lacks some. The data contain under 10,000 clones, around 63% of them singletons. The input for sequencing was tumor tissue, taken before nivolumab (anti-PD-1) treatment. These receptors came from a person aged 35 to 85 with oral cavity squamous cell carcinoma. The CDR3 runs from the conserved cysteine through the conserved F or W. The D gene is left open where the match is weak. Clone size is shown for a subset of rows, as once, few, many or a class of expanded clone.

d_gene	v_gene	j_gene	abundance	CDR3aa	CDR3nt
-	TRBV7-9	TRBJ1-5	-	CASSGSGGGPQHF	TGTGCCAGCAGCGGTAGTGGCGGGGGGCCCCAGCATTTT
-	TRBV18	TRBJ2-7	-	CASSPSHEQYF	TGTGCCAGCTCACCTAGCCACGAGCAGTACTTC
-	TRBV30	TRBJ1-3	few	CAWSVTGGNTIYF	TGTGCCTGGAGTGTAACAGGGGGAAACACCATATATTTT
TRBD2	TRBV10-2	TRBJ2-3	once	CASSDEAGVSTDTQYF	TGCGCCAGCAGTGATGAAGCGGGGGTCAGCACAGATACGCAGTATTTT
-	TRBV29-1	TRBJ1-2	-	CSVVAGDGYTF	TGCAGCGTTGTTGCAGGGGATGGCTACACCTTC
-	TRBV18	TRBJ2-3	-	CASSPDISTDTQYF	TGTGCCAGCTCACCAGACATTAGCACAGATACGCAGTATTTT
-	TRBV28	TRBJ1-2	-	CASSSPLRDKPYKNYGYTF	TGTGCCAGCAGTTCACCGCTCAGGGACAAGCCTTATAAGAACTATGGCTACACCTTC
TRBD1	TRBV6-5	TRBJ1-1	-	CATLPGQANTEAFF	TGTGCCACCCTACCCGGACAGGCGAACACTGAAGCTTTCTTT
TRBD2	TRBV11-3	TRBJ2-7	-	CASSPGTSGGPLYEQYF	TGTGCCAGCAGCCCCGGGACTAGCGGGGGCCCTCTCTACGAGCAGTACTTC
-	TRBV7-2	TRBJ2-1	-	CASSLALHNEQFF	TGTGCCAGCAGCCTTGCTCTCCACAATGAGCAGTTCTTC
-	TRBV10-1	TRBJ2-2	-	CASSENVAGELFF	TGCGCCAGCAGTGAGAATGTTGCCGGGGAGCTGTTTTTT
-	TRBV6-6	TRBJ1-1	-	CASSAQGFDTEAFF	TGTGCCAGCAGTGCACAGGGATTCGACACTGAAGCTTTCTTT
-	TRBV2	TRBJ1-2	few	CASSEGRNYGYTF	TGTGCCAGCAGTGAGGGCAGAAACTATGGCTACACCTTC
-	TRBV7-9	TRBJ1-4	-	CASSTPPRAEKLFF	TGTGCCAGCAGCACCCCCCCCCGGGCTGAAAAACTGTTTTTT
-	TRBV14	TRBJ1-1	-	CASSQVGGSNTEAFF	TGTGCCAGCAGCCAAGTGGGGGGGTCGAACACTGAAGCTTTCTTT
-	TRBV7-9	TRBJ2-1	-	CASSDSRILKYEQFF	TGTGCCAGCAGCGATTCTAGGATCCTCAAGTATGAGCAGTTCTTC
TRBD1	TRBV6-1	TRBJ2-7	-	CASRGQGSVYEQYF	TGTGCCAGCAGGGGACAGGGATCAGTCTACGAGCAGTACTTC
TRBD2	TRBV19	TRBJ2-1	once	CASSIGTSGKNEQFF	TGTGCCAGTAGTATAGGGACTAGCGGGAAGAATGAGCAGTTCTTC
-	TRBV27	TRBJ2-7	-	CASTKTGLRATEQYF	TGTGCCAGCACCAAAACGGGGCTACGGGCTACCGAGCAGTACTTC
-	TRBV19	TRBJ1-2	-	CASSTRTQRRYGYTF	TGTGCCAGTAGTACCCGGACCCAGCGACGGTATGGCTACACCTTC
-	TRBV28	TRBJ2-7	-	CASSLRLEQYF	TGTGCCAGCAGTTTGCGGCTCGAGCAGTACTTC
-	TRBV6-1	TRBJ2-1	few	CAIAYEQFF	TGTGCCATCGCTTATGAGCAGTTCTTC
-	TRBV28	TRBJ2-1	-	CASRSLAPNEQFF	TGTGCCAGCAGGTCCTTAGCCCCCAATGAGCAGTTCTTC
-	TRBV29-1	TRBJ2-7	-	CSVSWGRLYEQYF	TGCAGCGTTTCTTGGGGTCGACTCTACGAGCAGTACTTC
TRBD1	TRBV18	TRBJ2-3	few	CASSRDRGTDTQYF	TGTGCCAGCTCACGGGACAGGGGAACAGATACGCAGTATTTT
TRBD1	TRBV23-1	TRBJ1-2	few	CASSPTGDSGYTF	TGCGCCAGCAGTCCGACAGGGGATAGTGGCTACACCTTC
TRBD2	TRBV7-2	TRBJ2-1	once	CASSAGLAGRMGRNEQFF	TGTGCCAGCAGCGCAGGACTAGCGGGACGAATGGGACGCAATGAGCAGTTCTTC
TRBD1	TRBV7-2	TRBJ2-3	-	CASSRGGTGFVDTQYF	TGTGCCAGCAGCCGTGGCGGGACAGGGTTTGTAGATACGCAGTATTTT
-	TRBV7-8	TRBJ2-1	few	CASSLGQRGGQFF	TGTGCCAGCAGCTTAGGTCAACGTGGGGGGCAGTTCTTC
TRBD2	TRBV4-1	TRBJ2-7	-	CASSPITSGRTYEQYF	TGCGCCAGCAGCCCCATCACTAGCGGGAGGACCTACGAGCAGTACTTC
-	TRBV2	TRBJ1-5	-	CARGGIHSNQPQHF	TGTGCCAGGGGGGGGATTCACAGCAATCAGCCCCAGCATTTT
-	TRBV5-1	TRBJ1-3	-	CASSLGGGNTIYF	TGCGCCAGCAGCTTGGGGGGTGGAAACACCATATATTTT
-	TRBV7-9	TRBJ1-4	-	CASSLVFMAGAYEKLFF	TGTGCCAGCAGCTTAGTCTTTATGGCGGGGGCTTATGAAAAACTGTTTTTT
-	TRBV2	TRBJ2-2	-	CASSEARTAWNTGELFF	TGTGCCAGCAGTGAAGCGAGGACAGCCTGGAACACCGGGGAGCTGTTTTTT
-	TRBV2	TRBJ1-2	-	CAINRRRGYTF	TGTGCCATCAATCGGCGGAGGGGCTACACCTTC
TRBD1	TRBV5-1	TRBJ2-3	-	CASSQTGGEVDTQYF	TGCGCCAGCAGCCAGACAGGGGGCGAGGTAGATACGCAGTATTTT
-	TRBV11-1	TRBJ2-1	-	CASSPPGGGWNEQFF	TGTGCCAGCAGTCCACCAGGCGGCGGGTGGAATGAGCAGTTCTTC
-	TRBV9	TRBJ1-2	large	CASSVGGYYGYTF	TGTGCCAGCAGCGTAGGGGGATACTATGGCTACACCTTC
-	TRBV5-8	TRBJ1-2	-	CASSLDTTNYGYTF	TGTGCCAGCAGCTTGGACACTACTAACTATGGCTACACCTTC
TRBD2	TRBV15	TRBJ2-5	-	CATSRGLGQGGLAGGYIQETQYF	TGTGCCACCAGCAGAGGCCTGGGACAGGGAGGGCTAGCGGGGGGGTATATACAAGAGACCCAGTACTTC
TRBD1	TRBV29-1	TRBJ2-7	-	CSVLQGGGEQYF	TGCAGCGTTCTACAGGGGGGTGGGGAGCAGTACTTC
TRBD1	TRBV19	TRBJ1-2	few	CASKGTGSYGYTF	TGTGCCAGTAAAGGGACAGGGAGTTATGGCTACACCTTC
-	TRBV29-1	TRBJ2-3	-	CSVLTSTDTQYF	TGCAGCGTGCTGACTAGCACAGATACGCAGTATTTT
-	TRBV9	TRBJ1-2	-	CASSVAQDLNGYTF	TGTGCCAGCAGCGTAGCACAGGATTTGAATGGCTACACCTTC
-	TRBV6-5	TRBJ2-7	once	CASSYSNWGFYEQYF	TGTGCCAGCAGTTACTCGAATTGGGGGTTTTACGAGCAGTACTTC
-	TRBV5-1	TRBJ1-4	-	CASSPTDREKLFF	TGCGCCAGCAGCCCGACTGACAGGGAAAAACTGTTTTTT
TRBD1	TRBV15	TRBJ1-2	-	CATSSRTGSGYTF	TGTGCCACCAGCTCGCGGACAGGGAGCGGCTACACCTTC
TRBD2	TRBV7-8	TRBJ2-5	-	CASSLPRVLAGGRETQYF	TGTGCCAGCAGCCTACCTAGAGTTCTAGCGGGGGGGCGGGAGACCCAGTACTTC